A selection of T cell receptor beta chains follows, all from one sample in a study of memory CD4+ T cells and cytomegalovirus serostatus. TCRdb's table, derived via immunoSEQ multiplex PCR, lists solely in-frame clones and lacks some. The repertoire holds about 60,000 clones, under 80% seen once, with 0.82% in the top ten. The sample taken for sequencing was memory CD4+ T cells from blood. The receptor source for this set is an adult in good health and CMV-seronegative. Each CDR3 is given with its conserved first and last residue. A D gene is named only where the DNA matches it firmly. Clone size is given for some rows only: seen once, a few or many times, or a class if the clone is expanded.

clone_size: -; d_call: TRBD1; v_call: TRBV6-5; j_call: TRBJ1-6; cdr3_aa: CASSYRDRNSPLHF; cdr3_nt: TGTGCCAGCAGTTACCGGGACAGGAATTCACCCCTCCACTTT
clone_size: -; d_call: -; v_call: TRBV5-6; j_call: TRBJ1-2; cdr3_aa: CASSMAASRKAF; cdr3_nt: TGTGCCAGCAGCATGGCGGCCTCCAGAAAGGCCTTC
clone_size: once; d_call: -; v_call: TRBV2; j_call: TRBJ2-5; cdr3_aa: CASSDKKKMGETQYF; cdr3_nt: TGTGCCAGCAGTGACAAGAAGAAGATGGGGGAGACCCAGTACTTC
clone_size: -; d_call: -; v_call: TRBV30; j_call: TRBJ1-2; cdr3_aa: CAWSVLPGSGRYKGSGYGYTF; cdr3_nt: TGTGCCTGGAGTGTACTACCAGGAAGCGGCCGGTACAAGGGGAGTGGCTATGGCTACACCTTC
clone_size: -; d_call: -; v_call: TRBV4-1; j_call: TRBJ2-3; cdr3_aa: CASSPNRDTLRTDTQYF; cdr3_nt: TGCGCCAGCAGCCCCAACCGGGACACCCTTCGTACAGATACGCAGTATTTT
clone_size: -; d_call: TRBD1; v_call: TRBV28; j_call: TRBJ1-4; cdr3_aa: CASSLTGTNEKLFF; cdr3_nt: TGTGCCAGCAGTTTGACAGGGACTAATGAAAAACTGTTTTTT
clone_size: -; d_call: TRBD2; v_call: TRBV5-1; j_call: TRBJ2-1; cdr3_aa: CASSRSGGPDNEQFF; cdr3_nt: TGCGCCAGCAGCCGGAGCGGGGGGCCCGACAATGAGCAGTTCTTC
clone_size: -; d_call: TRBD2; v_call: TRBV5-6; j_call: TRBJ2-7; cdr3_aa: CASSSMGLAGVRFEQYF; cdr3_nt: TGTGCCAGCAGCTCGATGGGACTAGCGGGAGTTAGGTTCGAGCAGTACTTC
clone_size: -; d_call: TRBD2; v_call: TRBV9; j_call: TRBJ2-1; cdr3_aa: CASSARGSGSYNEQFF; cdr3_nt: TGTGCCAGCAGCGCCCGGGGTAGCGGGAGTTACAATGAGCAGTTCTTC
clone_size: -; d_call: -; v_call: TRBV2; j_call: TRBJ2-3; cdr3_aa: CASSAPLGSDTQYF; cdr3_nt: TGTGCCAGCAGTGCCCCACTAGGCTCAGATACGCAGTATTTT
clone_size: -; d_call: TRBD2; v_call: TRBV5-8; j_call: TRBJ2-7; cdr3_aa: CASSFGAGESEEQYF; cdr3_nt: TGTGCCAGCAGCTTTGGGGCGGGAGAATCGGAAGAGCAGTACTTC
clone_size: -; d_call: -; v_call: TRBV7-8; j_call: TRBJ1-5; cdr3_aa: CASSLGDQPQHF; cdr3_nt: TGTGCCAGCAGCTTAGGTGATCAGCCCCAGCATTTT
clone_size: many; d_call: TRBD1; v_call: TRBV4-2; j_call: TRBJ2-7; cdr3_aa: CASSLDRQGYEQYF; cdr3_nt: TGTGCCAGCAGCCTCGACAGACAGGGCTACGAGCAGTACTTC
clone_size: -; d_call: -; v_call: TRBV7-7; j_call: TRBJ2-1; cdr3_aa: CASSPGRLTSGSEQFF; cdr3_nt: TGTGCTAGCAGCCCAGGACGGTTGACGAGCGGAAGCGAGCAGTTCTTC
clone_size: -; d_call: TRBD1; v_call: TRBV5-1; j_call: TRBJ2-7; cdr3_aa: CASSLSGGQGAEQYF; cdr3_nt: TGCGCCAGCAGCTTGTCAGGAGGACAGGGGGCCGAGCAGTACTTC
clone_size: -; d_call: TRBD1; v_call: TRBV7-2; j_call: TRBJ2-5; cdr3_aa: CASSLLGGATETQYF; cdr3_nt: TGTGCCAGCAGCTTATTAGGGGGCGCGACGGAGACCCAGTACTTC
clone_size: -; d_call: TRBD2; v_call: TRBV28; j_call: TRBJ2-1; cdr3_aa: CASSLLSGSSYNEQFF; cdr3_nt: TGTGCCAGCAGTTTATTGAGCGGGAGCTCCTACAATGAGCAGTTCTTC
clone_size: -; d_call: TRBD1; v_call: TRBV5-1; j_call: TRBJ2-1; cdr3_aa: CASSADRDNEQFF; cdr3_nt: TGCGCCAGCAGCGCGGACAGGGACAATGAGCAGTTCTTC
clone_size: medium-sized; d_call: -; v_call: TRBV27; j_call: TRBJ1-1; cdr3_aa: CASSRGNTEAFF; cdr3_nt: TGTGCCAGCAGCCGAGGAAACACTGAAGCTTTCTTT
clone_size: few; d_call: -; v_call: TRBV6-5; j_call: TRBJ2-5; cdr3_aa: CASSKESAGQETQYF; cdr3_nt: TGTGCCAGCAGTAAAGAAAGCGCGGGCCAAGAGACCCAGTACTTC
clone_size: few; d_call: -; v_call: TRBV14; j_call: TRBJ1-6; cdr3_aa: CASSRYQSSPLHF; cdr3_nt: TGTGCCAGCAGCCGCTATCAGAGTTCACCCCTCCACTTT
clone_size: -; d_call: -; v_call: TRBV7-9; j_call: TRBJ1-2; cdr3_aa: CASSLRAADYGHTF; cdr3_nt: TGTGCCAGCAGCTTAAGGGCGGCGGACTATGGCCACACCTTC
clone_size: -; d_call: -; v_call: TRBV28; j_call: TRBJ2-1; cdr3_aa: CASSGRNNNEQFF; cdr3_nt: TGTGCCAGCTCGGGGCGTAACAACAATGAGCAGTTCTTC
clone_size: few; d_call: TRBD1; v_call: TRBV6-6; j_call: TRBJ1-2; cdr3_aa: CASSYQTGQLGYTF; cdr3_nt: TGTGCCAGCAGTTACCAGACAGGGCAGTTGGGCTACACCTTC
clone_size: -; d_call: -; v_call: TRBV10-3; j_call: TRBJ1-1; cdr3_aa: CAISEGQGPVAFF; cdr3_nt: TGTGCCATCAGTGAAGGGCAGGGGCCGGTAGCTTTCTTT
clone_size: -; d_call: -; v_call: TRBV5-1; j_call: TRBJ1-4; cdr3_aa: CASSPFQGSNEKLFF; cdr3_nt: TGCGCCAGCAGCCCCTTCCAGGGCAGTAATGAAAAACTGTTTTTT
clone_size: medium-sized; d_call: -; v_call: TRBV5-5; j_call: TRBJ2-7; cdr3_aa: CASSLDGSFPYEQYF; cdr3_nt: TGTGCCAGCAGCTTGGATGGGTCTTTCCCCTACGAGCAGTACTTC
clone_size: -; d_call: -; v_call: TRBV25-1; j_call: TRBJ1-5; cdr3_aa: CASSETGTNQPQHF; cdr3_nt: TGTGCCAGCAGTGAAACCGGGACCAATCAGCCCCAGCATTTT
clone_size: -; d_call: -; v_call: TRBV15; j_call: TRBJ2-3; cdr3_aa: CATSRVDSYTQYF; cdr3_nt: TGTGCCACCAGCAGAGTGGATAGCTATACGCAGTATTTT
clone_size: -; d_call: -; v_call: TRBV6-6; j_call: TRBJ2-2; cdr3_aa: CASSPWGAATGELFF; cdr3_nt: TGTGCCAGCAGTCCCTGGGGAGCTGCTACCGGGGAGCTGTTTTTT
clone_size: few; d_call: -; v_call: TRBV18; j_call: TRBJ2-7; cdr3_aa: CASSPTSYEQYF; cdr3_nt: TGTGCCAGCTCACCGACCTCCTACGAGCAGTACTTC
clone_size: -; d_call: -; v_call: TRBV6-5; j_call: TRBJ2-3; cdr3_aa: CASSRTGSTDTQYF; cdr3_nt: TGTGCCAGCAGCAGAACCGGGTCCACAGATACGCAGTATTTT
clone_size: -; d_call: -; v_call: TRBV6-1; j_call: TRBJ2-4; cdr3_aa: CAGSPGQLAKNIQYF; cdr3_nt: TGTGCCGGATCGCCGGGACAACTAGCCAAAAACATTCAGTACTTC
clone_size: -; d_call: TRBD2; v_call: TRBV29-1; j_call: TRBJ2-7; cdr3_aa: CSAQSQRENEQYF; cdr3_nt: TGCAGCGCCCAGTCCCAGCGGGAGAACGAGCAGTACTTC
clone_size: -; d_call: TRBD1; v_call: TRBV19; j_call: TRBJ1-2; cdr3_aa: CASRRGRTGENYGYTF; cdr3_nt: TGTGCCAGTAGGAGGGGGAGGACAGGGGAAAACTATGGCTACACCTTC
clone_size: -; d_call: TRBD2; v_call: TRBV4-2; j_call: TRBJ2-1; cdr3_aa: CASSQDPGTSGRKSNEQFF; cdr3_nt: TGTGCCAGCAGCCAAGACCCCGGGACTAGCGGGAGGAAAAGTAATGAGCAGTTCTTC
clone_size: -; d_call: TRBD2; v_call: TRBV7-9; j_call: TRBJ2-1; cdr3_aa: CASSLPGLAGGTSEQFF; cdr3_nt: TGTGCCAGCAGCCTCCCGGGACTAGCGGGAGGAACTAGTGAGCAGTTCTTC
clone_size: -; d_call: -; v_call: TRBV7-2; j_call: TRBJ2-2; cdr3_aa: CASSLAGAGELFF; cdr3_nt: TGTGCCAGCAGCTTAGCCGGGGCCGGGGAGCTGTTTTTT
clone_size: -; d_call: TRBD1; v_call: TRBV5-4; j_call: TRBJ1-4; cdr3_aa: CAMAGGGDEKLFF; cdr3_nt: TGTGCCATGGCAGGGGGCGGGGATGAAAAACTGTTTTTT
clone_size: -; d_call: TRBD1; v_call: TRBV19; j_call: TRBJ2-7; cdr3_aa: CASSPQPGQSLQYF; cdr3_nt: TGTGCCAGTAGTCCTCAACCGGGACAGAGTTTGCAGTACTTC
clone_size: -; d_call: TRBD1; v_call: TRBV11-2; j_call: TRBJ2-1; cdr3_aa: CASSFIQGSYNEQFF; cdr3_nt: TGTGCCAGCAGCTTCATACAGGGGTCCTACAATGAGCAGTTCTTC
clone_size: -; d_call: -; v_call: TRBV10-3; j_call: TRBJ1-3; cdr3_aa: CAIDLGNTIYF; cdr3_nt: TGTGCCATCGACCTAGGAAACACCATATATTTT
clone_size: few; d_call: -; v_call: TRBV2; j_call: TRBJ1-1; cdr3_aa: CASSVENTEAFF; cdr3_nt: TGTGCCAGCAGTGTCGAAAACACTGAAGCTTTCTTT
clone_size: -; d_call: -; v_call: TRBV11-2; j_call: TRBJ2-7; cdr3_aa: CASSLGEGAGEGEQYF; cdr3_nt: TGTGCCAGCAGCCTAGGAGAGGGGGCGGGAGAAGGCGAGCAGTACTTC
clone_size: medium-sized; d_call: -; v_call: TRBV29-1; j_call: TRBJ2-7; cdr3_aa: CSALGLAGGSYEQYF; cdr3_nt: TGCAGCGCCCTCGGGTTGGCGGGCGGCTCCTACGAGCAGTACTTC
clone_size: -; d_call: TRBD1; v_call: TRBV15; j_call: TRBJ1-3; cdr3_aa: CATSRDRGPGNTIYF; cdr3_nt: TGTGCCACCAGCCGGGACAGGGGGCCTGGAAACACCATATATTTT
clone_size: -; d_call: TRBD1; v_call: TRBV6-5; j_call: TRBJ1-2; cdr3_aa: CASSSDRAFYGYTF; cdr3_nt: TGTGCCAGCAGTAGCGACAGGGCTTTCTATGGCTACACCTTC
clone_size: -; d_call: -; v_call: TRBV9; j_call: TRBJ1-3; cdr3_aa: CASSVASDFRSGNTIYF; cdr3_nt: TGTGCCAGCAGCGTAGCCTCCGATTTCAGGTCTGGAAACACCATATATTTT
clone_size: -; d_call: TRBD2; v_call: TRBV6-5; j_call: TRBJ2-5; cdr3_aa: CASSGAGGSETQYF; cdr3_nt: TGTGCCAGCTCGGGGGCGGGAGGATCCGAGACCCAGTACTTC
clone_size: once; d_call: -; v_call: TRBV5-4; j_call: TRBJ2-3; cdr3_aa: CASSPGGRGTDTQYF; cdr3_nt: TGTGCCAGCAGCCCCGGCGGGCGCGGCACAGATACGCAGTATTTT
clone_size: -; d_call: -; v_call: TRBV6-6; j_call: TRBJ1-3; cdr3_aa: CASRQDAARVNTIYF; cdr3_nt: TGTGCCAGCAGACAGGACGCCGCGAGGGTAAACACCATATATTTT
clone_size: -; d_call: -; v_call: TRBV11-3; j_call: TRBJ2-1; cdr3_aa: CASSLTGGPNNEQFF; cdr3_nt: TGTGCCAGCAGCTTAACAGGCGGACCCAACAATGAGCAGTTCTTC
clone_size: once; d_call: -; v_call: TRBV7-9; j_call: TRBJ1-5; cdr3_aa: CASSSALGGGRGNQPQHF; cdr3_nt: TGTGCCAGCAGCTCAGCCCTCGGCGGGGGGAGGGGCAATCAGCCCCAGCATTTT
clone_size: -; d_call: -; v_call: TRBV19; j_call: TRBJ1-6; cdr3_aa: CASSKGVGDSPLHF; cdr3_nt: TGTGCCAGTAGTAAGGGGGTGGGGGATTCACCCCTCCACTTT
clone_size: few; d_call: TRBD1; v_call: TRBV6-6; j_call: TRBJ2-1; cdr3_aa: CASRTGTGGNEQFF; cdr3_nt: TGTGCCAGCAGGACAGGGACAGGGGGGAATGAGCAGTTCTTC
clone_size: -; d_call: TRBD2; v_call: TRBV2; j_call: TRBJ2-1; cdr3_aa: CASSWREPRYNEQFF; cdr3_nt: TGTGCCAGCAGTTGGCGGGAGCCAAGATACAATGAGCAGTTCTTC
clone_size: -; d_call: TRBD2; v_call: TRBV5-1; j_call: TRBJ2-7; cdr3_aa: CASSWGTSDNPREQYF; cdr3_nt: TGCGCCAGCAGCTGGGGGACTAGCGATAACCCTCGGGAGCAGTACTTC
clone_size: -; d_call: -; v_call: TRBV6-1; j_call: TRBJ1-2; cdr3_aa: CASTISTEFYYGYTF; cdr3_nt: TGTGCCAGCACGATAAGTACAGAATTTTACTATGGCTACACCTTC